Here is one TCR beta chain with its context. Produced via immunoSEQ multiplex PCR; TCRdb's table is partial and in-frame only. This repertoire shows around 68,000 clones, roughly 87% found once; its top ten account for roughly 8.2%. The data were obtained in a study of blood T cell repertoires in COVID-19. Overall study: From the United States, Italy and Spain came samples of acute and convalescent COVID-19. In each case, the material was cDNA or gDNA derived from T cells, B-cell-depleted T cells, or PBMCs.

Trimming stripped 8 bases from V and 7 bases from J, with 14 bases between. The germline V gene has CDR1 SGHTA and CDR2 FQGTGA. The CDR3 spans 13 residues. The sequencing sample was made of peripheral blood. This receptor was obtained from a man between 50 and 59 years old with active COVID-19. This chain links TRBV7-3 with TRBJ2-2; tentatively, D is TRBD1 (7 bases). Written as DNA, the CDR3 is TGTGCCAGCGGGGCAGGGGGGATCGGGGAGCTGTTTTTT. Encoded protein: CASGAGGIGELFF. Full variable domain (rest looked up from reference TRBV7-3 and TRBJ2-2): GAGVSQTPSNKVTEKGKYVELRCDPISGHTALYWYRQSLGQGPEFLIYFQGTGAADDSGLPNDRFFAVRPEGSVSTLKIQRTERGDSAVYLCASGAGGIGELFFGEGSRLTVL.